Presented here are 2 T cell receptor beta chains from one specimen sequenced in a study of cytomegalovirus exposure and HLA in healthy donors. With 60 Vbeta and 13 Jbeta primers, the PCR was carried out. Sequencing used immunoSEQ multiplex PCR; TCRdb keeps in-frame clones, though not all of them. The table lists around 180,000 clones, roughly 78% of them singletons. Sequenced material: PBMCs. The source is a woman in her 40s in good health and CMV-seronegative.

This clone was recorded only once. The CDR3 protein is CASSPRTGATSGNTIYF. In DNA, the CDR3 is TGCGCCAGCAGCCCCCGGACAGGGGCAACCTCTGGAAACACCATATATTTT. The rearrangement uses TRBV5-1 and TRBJ1-3; TRBD1 matches 9 bases. Germline V gene lookup returns CDR1 SGHRS and CDR2 YFSETQ. Trimming took 4 bases from V and 0 from J; bases not matched to a gene: 8. The CDR3 is made up of 17 amino acids.

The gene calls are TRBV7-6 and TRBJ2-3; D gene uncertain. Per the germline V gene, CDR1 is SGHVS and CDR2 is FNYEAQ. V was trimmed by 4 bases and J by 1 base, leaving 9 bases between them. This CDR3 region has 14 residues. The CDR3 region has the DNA TGTGCCAGCAGCTCTTCTGAGGGCACAGATACGCAGTATTTT. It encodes CASSSSEGTDTQYF.